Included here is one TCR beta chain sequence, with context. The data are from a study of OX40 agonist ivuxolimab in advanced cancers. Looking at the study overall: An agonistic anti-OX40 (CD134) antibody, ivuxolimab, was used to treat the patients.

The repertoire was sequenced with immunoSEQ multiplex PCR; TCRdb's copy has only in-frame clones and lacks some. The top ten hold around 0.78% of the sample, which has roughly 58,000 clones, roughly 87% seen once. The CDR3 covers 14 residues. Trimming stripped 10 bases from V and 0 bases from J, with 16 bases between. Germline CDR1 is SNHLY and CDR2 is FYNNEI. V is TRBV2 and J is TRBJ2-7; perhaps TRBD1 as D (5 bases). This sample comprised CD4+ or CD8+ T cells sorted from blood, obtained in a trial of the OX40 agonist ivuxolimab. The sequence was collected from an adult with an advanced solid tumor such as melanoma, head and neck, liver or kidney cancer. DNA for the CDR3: TGTGCCACATCCAGCCAGGGCAGCTCCTACGAGCAGTACTTC. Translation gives CATSSQGSSYEQYF.